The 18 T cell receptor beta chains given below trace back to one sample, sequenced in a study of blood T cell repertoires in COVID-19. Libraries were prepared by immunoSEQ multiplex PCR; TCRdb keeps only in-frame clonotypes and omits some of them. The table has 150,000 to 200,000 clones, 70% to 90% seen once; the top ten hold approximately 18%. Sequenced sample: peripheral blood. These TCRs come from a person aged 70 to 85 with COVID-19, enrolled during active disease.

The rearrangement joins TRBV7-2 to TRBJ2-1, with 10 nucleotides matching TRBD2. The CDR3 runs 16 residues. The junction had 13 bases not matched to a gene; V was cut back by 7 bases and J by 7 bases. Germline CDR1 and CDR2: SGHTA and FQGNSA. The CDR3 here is CASIIQSGGASNEQFF. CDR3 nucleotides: TGTGCCAGCATCATCCAAAGCGGGGGGGCCAGTAATGAGCAGTTCTTC.

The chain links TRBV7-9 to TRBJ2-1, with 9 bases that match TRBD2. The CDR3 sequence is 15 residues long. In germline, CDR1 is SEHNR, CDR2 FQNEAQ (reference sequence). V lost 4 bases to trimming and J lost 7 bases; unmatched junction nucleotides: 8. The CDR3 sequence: CASSSAGGEWNEQFF. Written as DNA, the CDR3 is TGTGCCAGCAGCTCAGCGGGGGGTGAGTGGAATGAGCAGTTCTTC.

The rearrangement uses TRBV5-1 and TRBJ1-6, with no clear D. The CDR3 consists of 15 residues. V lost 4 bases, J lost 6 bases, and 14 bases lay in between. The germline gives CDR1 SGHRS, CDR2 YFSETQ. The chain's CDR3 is CASSPGETRNSPLHF. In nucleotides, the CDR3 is TGCGCCAGCAGCCCCGGGGAGACCCGTAATTCACCCCTCCACTTT.

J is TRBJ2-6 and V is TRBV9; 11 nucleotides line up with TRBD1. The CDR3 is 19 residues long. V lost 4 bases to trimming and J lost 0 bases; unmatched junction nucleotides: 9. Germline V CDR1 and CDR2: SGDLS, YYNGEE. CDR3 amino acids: CASSYPIGTGGSGANVLTF. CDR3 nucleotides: TGTGCCAGCAGCTACCCGATTGGGACAGGGGGCTCTGGGGCCAACGTCCTGACTTTC.

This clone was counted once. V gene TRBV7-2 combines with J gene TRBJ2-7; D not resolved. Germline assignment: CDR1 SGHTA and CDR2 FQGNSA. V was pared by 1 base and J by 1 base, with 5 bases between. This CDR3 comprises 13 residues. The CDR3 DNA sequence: TGTGCCAGCAGCTTAGTCCTGTCCTACGAGCAGTACTTC. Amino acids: CASSLVLSYEQYF.

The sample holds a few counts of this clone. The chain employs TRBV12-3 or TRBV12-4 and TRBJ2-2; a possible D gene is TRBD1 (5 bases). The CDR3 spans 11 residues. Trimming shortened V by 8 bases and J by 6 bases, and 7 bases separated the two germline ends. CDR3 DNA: TGTGCCAGCCAGGGTGCCGGGGAGCTGTTTTTT. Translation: CASQGAGELFF.

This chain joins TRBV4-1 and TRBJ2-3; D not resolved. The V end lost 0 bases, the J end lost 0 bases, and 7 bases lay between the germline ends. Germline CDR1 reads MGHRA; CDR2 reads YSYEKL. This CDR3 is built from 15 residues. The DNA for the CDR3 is TGCGCCAGCAGCCAAGATGTCTCTAGCACAGATACGCAGTATTTT. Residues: CASSQDVSSTDTQYF.

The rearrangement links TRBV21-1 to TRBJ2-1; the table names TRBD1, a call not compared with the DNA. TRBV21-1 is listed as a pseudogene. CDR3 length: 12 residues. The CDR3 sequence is CAKVDRYNEQFF. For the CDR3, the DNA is TGTGCCAAGGTTGACAGGTACAATGAGCAGTTCTTC.

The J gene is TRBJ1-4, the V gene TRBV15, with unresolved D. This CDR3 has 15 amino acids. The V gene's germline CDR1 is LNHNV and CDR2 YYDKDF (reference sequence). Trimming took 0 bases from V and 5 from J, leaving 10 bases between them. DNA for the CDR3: TGTGCCACCAGCAGAGATTTCGGAGACAATGAAAAACTGTTTTTT. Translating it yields CATSRDFGDNEKLFF.

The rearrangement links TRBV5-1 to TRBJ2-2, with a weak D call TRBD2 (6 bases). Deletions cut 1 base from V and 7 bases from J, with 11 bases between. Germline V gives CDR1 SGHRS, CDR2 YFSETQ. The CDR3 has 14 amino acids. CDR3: CASSLIREDGELFF. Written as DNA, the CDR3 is TGCGCCAGCAGCTTGATCAGGGAGGACGGGGAGCTGTTTTTT.

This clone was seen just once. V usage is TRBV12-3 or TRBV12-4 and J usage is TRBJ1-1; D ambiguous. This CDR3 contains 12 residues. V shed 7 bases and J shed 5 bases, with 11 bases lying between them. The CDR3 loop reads CASTPPGTEAFF. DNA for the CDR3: TGTGCCAGCACCCCCCCGGGTACTGAAGCTTTCTTT.

The DNA for the CDR3 is TGCGCCAGCAGCTTGGATTGGGGGGTAGAGACCCAGTACTTC. The encoded protein is CASSLDWGVETQYF. The rearrangement links TRBV5-1 to TRBJ2-5; weak D call: TRBD2 (6 bases). The CDR3 length is 14 residues. Per the germline V gene, CDR1 is SGHRS and CDR2 is YFSETQ. Deletions cut 0 bases from V and 4 bases from J, with 10 bases between. The full variable domain, its missing parts supplied by reference TRBV5-1 and TRBJ2-5, is KAGVTQTPRYLIKTRGQQVTLSCSPISGHRSVSWYQQTPGQGLQFLFEYFSETQRNKGNFPGRFSGRQFSNSRSEMNVSTLELGDSALYLCASSLDWGVETQYFGPGTRLLVL.

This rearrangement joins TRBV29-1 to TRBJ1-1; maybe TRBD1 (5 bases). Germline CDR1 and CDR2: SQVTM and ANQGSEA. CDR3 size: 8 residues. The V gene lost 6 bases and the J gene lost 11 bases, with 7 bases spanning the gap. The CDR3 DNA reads TGCAGCGTGGGGCCGGCTTTCTTT. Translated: CSVGPAFF.

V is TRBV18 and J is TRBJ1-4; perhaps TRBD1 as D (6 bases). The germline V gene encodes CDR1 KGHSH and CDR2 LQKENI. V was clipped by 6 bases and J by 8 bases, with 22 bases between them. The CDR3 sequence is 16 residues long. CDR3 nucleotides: TGTGCCAGCTCTCGTCTAGATCAGCGGGGGCCCGAAAAACTGTTTTTT. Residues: CASSRLDQRGPEKLFF.

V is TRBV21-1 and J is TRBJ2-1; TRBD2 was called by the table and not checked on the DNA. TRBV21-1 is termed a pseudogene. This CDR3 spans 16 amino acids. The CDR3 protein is CASSHSQRGEYNEQFF. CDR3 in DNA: TGTGCCAGCAGCCACTCCCAGCGGGGGGAGTACAATGAGCAGTTCTTC.

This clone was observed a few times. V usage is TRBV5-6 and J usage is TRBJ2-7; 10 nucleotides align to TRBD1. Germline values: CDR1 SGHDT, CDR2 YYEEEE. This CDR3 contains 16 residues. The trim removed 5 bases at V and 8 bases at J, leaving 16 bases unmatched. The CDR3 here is CASRKKGDRGPQKQYF. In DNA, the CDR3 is TGTGCCAGCAGAAAAAAGGGGGACAGGGGACCCCAAAAGCAGTACTTC. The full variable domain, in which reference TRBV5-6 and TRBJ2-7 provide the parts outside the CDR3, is DAGVTQSPTHLIKTRGQQVTLRCSPKSGHDTVSWYQQALGQGPQFIFQYYEEEERQRGNFPDRFSGHQFPNYSSELNVNALLLGDSALYLCASRKKGDRGPQKQYFGPGTRLTVT.

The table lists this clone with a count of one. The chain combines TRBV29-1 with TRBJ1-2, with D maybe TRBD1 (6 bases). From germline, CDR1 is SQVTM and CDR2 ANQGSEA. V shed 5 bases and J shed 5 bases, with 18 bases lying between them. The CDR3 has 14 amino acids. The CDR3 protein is CSVSLGAGNYGYTF. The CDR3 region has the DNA TGCAGCGTTTCCTTGGGGGCAGGAAATTATGGCTACACCTTC.

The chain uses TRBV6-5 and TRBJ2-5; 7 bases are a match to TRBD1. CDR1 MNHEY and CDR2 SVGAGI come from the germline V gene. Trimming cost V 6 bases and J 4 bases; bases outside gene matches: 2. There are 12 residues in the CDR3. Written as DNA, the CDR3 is TGTGCCAGCAGCGACAGGGTAGAGACCCAGTACTTC. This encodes CASSDRVETQYF.